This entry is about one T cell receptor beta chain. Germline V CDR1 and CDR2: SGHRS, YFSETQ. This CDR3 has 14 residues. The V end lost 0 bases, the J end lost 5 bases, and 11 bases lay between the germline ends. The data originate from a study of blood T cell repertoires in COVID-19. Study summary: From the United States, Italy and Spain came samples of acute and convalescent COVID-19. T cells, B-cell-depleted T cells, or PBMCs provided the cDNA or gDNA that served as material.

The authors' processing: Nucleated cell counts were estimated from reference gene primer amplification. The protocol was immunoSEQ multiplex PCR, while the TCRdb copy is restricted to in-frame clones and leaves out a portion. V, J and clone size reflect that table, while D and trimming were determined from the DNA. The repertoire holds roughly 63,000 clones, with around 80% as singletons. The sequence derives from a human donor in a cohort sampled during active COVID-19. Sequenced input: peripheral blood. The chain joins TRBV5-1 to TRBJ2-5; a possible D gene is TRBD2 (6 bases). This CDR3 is CASSLAGGKETQYF. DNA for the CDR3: TGCGCCAGCAGCTTGGCCGGGGGAAAGGAGACCCAGTACTTC.